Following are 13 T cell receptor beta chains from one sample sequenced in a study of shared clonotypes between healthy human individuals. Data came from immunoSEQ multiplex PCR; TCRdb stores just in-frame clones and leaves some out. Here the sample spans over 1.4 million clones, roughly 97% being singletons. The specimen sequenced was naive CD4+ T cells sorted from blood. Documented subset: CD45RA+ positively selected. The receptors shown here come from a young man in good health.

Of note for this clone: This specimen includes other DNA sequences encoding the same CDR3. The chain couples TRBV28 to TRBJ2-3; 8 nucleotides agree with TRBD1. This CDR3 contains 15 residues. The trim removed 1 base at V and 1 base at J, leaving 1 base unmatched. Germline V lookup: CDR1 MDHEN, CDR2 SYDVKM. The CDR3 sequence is CASSLSGQGTDTQYF. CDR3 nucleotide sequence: TGTGCCAGCAGTTTATCGGGACAGGGCACAGATACGCAGTATTTT.

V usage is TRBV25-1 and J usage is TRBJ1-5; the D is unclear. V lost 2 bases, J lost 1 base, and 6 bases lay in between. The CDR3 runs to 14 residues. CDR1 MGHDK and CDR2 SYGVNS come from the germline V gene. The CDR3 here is CASSEIESNQPQHF. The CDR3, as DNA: TGTGCCAGCAGTGAAATCGAGAGCAATCAGCCCCAGCATTTT.

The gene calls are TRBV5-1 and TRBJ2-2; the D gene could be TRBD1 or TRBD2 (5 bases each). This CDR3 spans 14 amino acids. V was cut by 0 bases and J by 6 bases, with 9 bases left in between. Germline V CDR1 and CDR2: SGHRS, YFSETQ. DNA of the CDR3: TGCGCCAGCAGCTTGGTGTGGGGACCCGGGGAGCTGTTTTTT. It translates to CASSLVWGPGELFF.

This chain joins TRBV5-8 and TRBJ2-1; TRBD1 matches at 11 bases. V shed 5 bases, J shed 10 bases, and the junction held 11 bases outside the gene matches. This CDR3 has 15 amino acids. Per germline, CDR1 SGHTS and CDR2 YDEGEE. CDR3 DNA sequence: TGTGCCAGCAGTTCTGACAGGGACAGGGGGAGGGAGCAGTTCTTC. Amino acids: CASSSDRDRGREQFF.

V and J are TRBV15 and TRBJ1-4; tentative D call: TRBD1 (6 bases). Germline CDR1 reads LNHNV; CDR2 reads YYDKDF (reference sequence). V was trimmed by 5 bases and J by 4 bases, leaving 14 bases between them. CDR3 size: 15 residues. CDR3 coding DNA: TGTGCCACCAGCGATGGACAGCAGTATAATGAAAAACTGTTTTTT. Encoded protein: CATSDGQQYNEKLFF.

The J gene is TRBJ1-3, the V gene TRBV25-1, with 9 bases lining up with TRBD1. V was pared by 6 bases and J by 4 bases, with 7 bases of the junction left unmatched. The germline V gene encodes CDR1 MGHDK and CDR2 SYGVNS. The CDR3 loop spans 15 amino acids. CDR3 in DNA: TGTGCCAGCAGCCGCGCGGACAGGGGAGGAAACACCATATATTTT. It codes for CASSRADRGGNTIYF.

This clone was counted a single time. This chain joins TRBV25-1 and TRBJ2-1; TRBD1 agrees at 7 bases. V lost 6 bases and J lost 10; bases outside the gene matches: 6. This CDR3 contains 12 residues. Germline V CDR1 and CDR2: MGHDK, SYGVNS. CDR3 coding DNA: TGTGCCAGCAGAGCCGGACAGGTCGAGCAGTTCTTC. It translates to CASRAGQVEQFF.

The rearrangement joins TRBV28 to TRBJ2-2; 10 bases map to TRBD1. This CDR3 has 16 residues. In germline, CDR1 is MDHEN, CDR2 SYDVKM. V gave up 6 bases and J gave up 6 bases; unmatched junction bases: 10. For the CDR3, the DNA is TGTGCCAGCAGAGCGCCGGGACAGGGGAAGGCCGGGGAGCTGTTTTTT. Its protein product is CASRAPGQGKAGELFF.

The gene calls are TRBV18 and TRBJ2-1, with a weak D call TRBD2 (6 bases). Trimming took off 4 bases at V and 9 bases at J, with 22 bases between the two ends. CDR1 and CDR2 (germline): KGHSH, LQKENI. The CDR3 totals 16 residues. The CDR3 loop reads CASSQIRDSGFSEQFF. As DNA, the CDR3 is TGTGCCAGCTCACAAATCCGGGACTCGGGATTTTCTGAGCAGTTCTTC.

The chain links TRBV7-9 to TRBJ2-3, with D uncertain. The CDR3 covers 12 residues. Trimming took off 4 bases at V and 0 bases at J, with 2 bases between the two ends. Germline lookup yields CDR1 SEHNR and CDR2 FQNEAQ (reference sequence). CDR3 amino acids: CASSYSTDTQYF. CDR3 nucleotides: TGTGCCAGCAGCTACAGCACAGATACGCAGTATTTT.

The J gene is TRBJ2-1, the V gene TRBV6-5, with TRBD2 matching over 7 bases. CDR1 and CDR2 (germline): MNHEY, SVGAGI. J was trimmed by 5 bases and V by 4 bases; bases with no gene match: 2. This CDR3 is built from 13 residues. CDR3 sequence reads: CASSSAGDNEQFF. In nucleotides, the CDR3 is TGTGCCAGCAGTTCGGCGGGGGACAATGAGCAGTTCTTC.

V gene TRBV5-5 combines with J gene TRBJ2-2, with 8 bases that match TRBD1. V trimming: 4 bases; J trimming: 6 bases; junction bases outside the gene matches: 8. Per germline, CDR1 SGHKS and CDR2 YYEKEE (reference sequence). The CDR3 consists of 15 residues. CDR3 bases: TGTGCCAGCAGCCCCCGACAGGGGACGGCCGGGGAGCTGTTTTTT. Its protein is CASSPRQGTAGELFF. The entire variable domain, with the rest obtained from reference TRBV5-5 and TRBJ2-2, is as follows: DAGVTQSPTHLIKTRGQQVTLRCSPISGHKSVSWYQQVLGQGPQFIFQYYEKEERGRGNFPDRFSARQFPNYSSELNVNALLLGDSALYLCASSPRQGTAGELFFGEGSRLTVL.

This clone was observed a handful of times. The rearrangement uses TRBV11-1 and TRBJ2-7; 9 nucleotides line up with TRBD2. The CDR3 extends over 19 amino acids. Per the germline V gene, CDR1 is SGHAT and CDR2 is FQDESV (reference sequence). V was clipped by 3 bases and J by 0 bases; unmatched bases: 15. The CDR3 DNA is TGTGCCAGCAGCTTTGCGGTGGTGGCGGGAGGGGCGAACTCCTACGAGCAGTACTTC. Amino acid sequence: CASSFAVVAGGANSYEQYF.